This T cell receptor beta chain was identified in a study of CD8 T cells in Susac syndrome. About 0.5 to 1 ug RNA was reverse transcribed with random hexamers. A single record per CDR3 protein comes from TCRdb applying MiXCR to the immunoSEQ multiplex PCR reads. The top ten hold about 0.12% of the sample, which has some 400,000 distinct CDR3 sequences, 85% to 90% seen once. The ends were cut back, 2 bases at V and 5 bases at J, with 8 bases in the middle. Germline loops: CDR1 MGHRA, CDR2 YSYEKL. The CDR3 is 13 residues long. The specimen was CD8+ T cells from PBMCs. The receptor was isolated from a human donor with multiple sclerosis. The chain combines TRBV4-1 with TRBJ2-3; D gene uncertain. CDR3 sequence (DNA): TGCGCCAGCAGCCAACTGGTAGGAGATACGCAGTATTTT. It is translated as CASSQLVGDTQYF.